The T cell receptor (beta chain) described here comes from a study of early T cells in non-severe SARS-CoV-2 infection. The CDR3 is 17 residues long. V lost 3 bases and J lost 10; bases outside the gene matches: 9. Researchers tagged individual cDNA molecules with unique molecular identifiers. Each CDR3 protein is one row after TCRdb ran MiXCR on the 5' RACE reads. The table shows under 70,000 distinct CDR3 sequences, with roughly 5.7% occurring only once. The table lists this clonotype with many counts. V is TRBV12-3 or TRBV12-4 and J is TRBJ2-1; 16 bases are shared with TRBD2. This specimen consisted of whole blood, obtained at baseline. The receptor was isolated from an adult who was a healthcare worker with PCR-confirmed SARS-CoV-2 infection or an uninfected control (not recorded which). CDR3 in DNA: TGTGCCAGCAGTTTGGCGGGACTAGCGGGAGGGCCAGAGGAGCAGTTCTTC. This gives the protein CASSLAGLAGGPEEQFF.